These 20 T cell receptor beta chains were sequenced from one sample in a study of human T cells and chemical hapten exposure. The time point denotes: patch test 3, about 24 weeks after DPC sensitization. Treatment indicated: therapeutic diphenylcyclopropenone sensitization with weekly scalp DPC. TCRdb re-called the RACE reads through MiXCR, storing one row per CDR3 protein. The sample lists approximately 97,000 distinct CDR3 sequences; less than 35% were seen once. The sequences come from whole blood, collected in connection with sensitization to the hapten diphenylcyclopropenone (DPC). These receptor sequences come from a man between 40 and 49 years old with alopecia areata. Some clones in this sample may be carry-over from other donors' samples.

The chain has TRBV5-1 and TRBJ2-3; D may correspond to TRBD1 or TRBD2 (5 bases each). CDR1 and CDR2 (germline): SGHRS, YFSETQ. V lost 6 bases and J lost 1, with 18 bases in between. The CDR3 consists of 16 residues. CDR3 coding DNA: TGCGCCAGCACCCTCGCTCCGGGACCCGGCACAGATACGCAGTATTTT. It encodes CASTLAPGPGTDTQYF. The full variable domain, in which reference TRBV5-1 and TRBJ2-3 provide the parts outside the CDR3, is KAGVTQTPRYLIKTRGQQVTLSCSPISGHRSVSWYQQTPGQGLQFLFEYFSETQRNKGNFPGRFSGRQFSNSRSEMNVSTLELGDSALYLCASTLAPGPGTDTQYFGPGTRLTVL.

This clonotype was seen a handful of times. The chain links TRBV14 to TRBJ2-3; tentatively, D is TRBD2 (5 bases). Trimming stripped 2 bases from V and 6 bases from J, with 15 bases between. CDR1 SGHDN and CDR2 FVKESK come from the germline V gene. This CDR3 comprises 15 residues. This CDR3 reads CASSQIPSRGDTQYF. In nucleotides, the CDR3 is TGTGCCAGCAGCCAAATCCCTTCCCGGGGTGATACGCAGTATTTT.

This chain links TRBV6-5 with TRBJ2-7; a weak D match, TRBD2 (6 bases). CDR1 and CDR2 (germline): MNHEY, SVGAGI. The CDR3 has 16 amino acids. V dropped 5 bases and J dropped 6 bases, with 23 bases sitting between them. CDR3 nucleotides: TGTGCCAGCAGTAGGGGAAGAGGGACTTTAGTGGCCGAGCAGTACTTC. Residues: CASSRGRGTLVAEQYF.

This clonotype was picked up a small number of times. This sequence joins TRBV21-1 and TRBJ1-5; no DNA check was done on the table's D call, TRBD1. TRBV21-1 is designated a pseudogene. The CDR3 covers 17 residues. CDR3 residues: CASPSAGGKYSNQPQHF. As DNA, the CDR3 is TGTGCCAGCCCGTCCGCAGGGGGAAAATATAGCAATCAGCCCCAGCATTTT.

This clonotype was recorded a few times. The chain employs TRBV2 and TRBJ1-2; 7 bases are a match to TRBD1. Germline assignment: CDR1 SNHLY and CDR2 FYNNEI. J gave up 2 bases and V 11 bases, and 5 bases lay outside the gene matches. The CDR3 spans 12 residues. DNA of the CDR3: TGTGCCGTGAGGGACAGAAACTATGGCTACACCTTC. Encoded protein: CAVRDRNYGYTF.

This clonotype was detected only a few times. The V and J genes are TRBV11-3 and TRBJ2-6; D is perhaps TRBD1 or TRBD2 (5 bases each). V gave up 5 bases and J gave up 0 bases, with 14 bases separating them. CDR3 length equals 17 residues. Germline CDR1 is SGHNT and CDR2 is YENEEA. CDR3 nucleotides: TGTGCCAGCAGCGCCCGTCCGGGGACCTCTGGGGCCAACGTCCTGACTTTC. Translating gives CASSARPGTSGANVLTF.

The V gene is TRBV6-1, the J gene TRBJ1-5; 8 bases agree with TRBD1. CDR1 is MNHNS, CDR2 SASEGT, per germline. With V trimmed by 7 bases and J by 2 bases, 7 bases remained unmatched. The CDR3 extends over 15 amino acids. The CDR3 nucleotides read TGTGCCAGCAACGGACAGGGTTCGGGCAATCAGCCCCAGCATTTT. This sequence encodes CASNGQGSGNQPQHF.

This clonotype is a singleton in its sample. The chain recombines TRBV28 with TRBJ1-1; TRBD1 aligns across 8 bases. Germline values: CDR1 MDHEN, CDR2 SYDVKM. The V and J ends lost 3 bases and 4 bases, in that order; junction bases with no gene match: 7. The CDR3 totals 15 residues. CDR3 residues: CASSFYRGSRTEAFF. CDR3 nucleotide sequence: TGTGCCAGCAGTTTCTACAGGGGGTCGCGCACTGAAGCTTTCTTT.

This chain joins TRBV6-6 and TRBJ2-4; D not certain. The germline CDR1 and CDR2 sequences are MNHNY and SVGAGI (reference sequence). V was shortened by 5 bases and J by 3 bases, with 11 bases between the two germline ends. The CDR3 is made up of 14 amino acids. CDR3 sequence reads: CASSKQKDKNIQYF. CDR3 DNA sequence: TGTGCCAGCAGTAAACAGAAGGACAAAAACATTCAGTACTTC.

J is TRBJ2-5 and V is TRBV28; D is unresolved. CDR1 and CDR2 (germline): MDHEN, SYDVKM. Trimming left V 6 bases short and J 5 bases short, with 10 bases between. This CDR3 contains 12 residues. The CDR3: CASSSTRETQYF. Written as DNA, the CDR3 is TGTGCCAGCAGCTCCACCCGGGAGACCCAGTACTTC.

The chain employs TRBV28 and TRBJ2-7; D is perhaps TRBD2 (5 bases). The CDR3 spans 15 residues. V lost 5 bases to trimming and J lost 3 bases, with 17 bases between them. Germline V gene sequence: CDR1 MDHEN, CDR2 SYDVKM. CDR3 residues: CASSIASETNYEQYF. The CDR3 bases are TGTGCCAGCAGTATCGCCTCCGAGACTAACTACGAGCAGTACTTC. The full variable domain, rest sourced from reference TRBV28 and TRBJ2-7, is DVKVTQSSRYLVKRTGEKVFLECVQDMDHENMFWYRQDPGLGLRLIYFSYDVKMKEKGDIPEGYSVSREKKERFSLILESASTNQTSMYLCASSIASETNYEQYFGPGTRLTVT.

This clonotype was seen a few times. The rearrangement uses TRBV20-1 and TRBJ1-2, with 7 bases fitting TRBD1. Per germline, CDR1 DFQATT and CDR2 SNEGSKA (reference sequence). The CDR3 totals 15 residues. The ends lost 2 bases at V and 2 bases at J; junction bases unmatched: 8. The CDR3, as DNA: TGCAGTGCTAGACTACCCGGGACAGCGAACTATGGCTACACCTTC. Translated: CSARLPGTANYGYTF.

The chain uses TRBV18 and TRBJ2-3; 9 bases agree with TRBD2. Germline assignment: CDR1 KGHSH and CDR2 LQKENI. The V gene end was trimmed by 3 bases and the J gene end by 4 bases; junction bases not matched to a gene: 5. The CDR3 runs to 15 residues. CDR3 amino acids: CASSPLGGRADTQYF. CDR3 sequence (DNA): TGTGCCAGCTCACCCCTTGGCGGGAGGGCAGATACGCAGTATTTT.

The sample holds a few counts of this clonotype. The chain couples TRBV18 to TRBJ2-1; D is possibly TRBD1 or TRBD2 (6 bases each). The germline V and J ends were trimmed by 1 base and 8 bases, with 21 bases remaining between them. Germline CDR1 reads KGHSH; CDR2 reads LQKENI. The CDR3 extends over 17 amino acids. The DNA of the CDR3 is TGTGCCAGCTCACCACAAAGGGGGGCAAGGACGGTTGATGAGCAGTTCTTC. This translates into CASSPQRGARTVDEQFF.

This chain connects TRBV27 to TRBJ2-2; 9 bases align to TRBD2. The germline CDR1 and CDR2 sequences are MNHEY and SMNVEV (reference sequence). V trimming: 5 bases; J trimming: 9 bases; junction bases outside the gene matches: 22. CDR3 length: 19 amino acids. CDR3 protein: CASSPSGASGRTLNRELFF. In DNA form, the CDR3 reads TGTGCCAGCAGTCCCTCGGGGGCGAGCGGGAGGACCCTAAACAGGGAGCTGTTTTTT.

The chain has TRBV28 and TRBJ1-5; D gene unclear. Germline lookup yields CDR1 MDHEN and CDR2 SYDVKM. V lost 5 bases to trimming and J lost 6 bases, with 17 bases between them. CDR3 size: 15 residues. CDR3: CASSPSTQGSQPQHF. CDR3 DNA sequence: TGTGCCAGCAGTCCCTCGACCCAAGGAAGTCAGCCCCAGCATTTT.

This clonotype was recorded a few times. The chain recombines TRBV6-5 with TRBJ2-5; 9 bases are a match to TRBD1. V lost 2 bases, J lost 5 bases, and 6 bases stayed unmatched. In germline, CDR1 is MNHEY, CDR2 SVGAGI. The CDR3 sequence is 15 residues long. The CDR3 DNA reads TGTGCCAGCAGTTACGTACAGGGGGCCCAGGAGACCCAGTACTTC. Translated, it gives CASSYVQGAQETQYF.

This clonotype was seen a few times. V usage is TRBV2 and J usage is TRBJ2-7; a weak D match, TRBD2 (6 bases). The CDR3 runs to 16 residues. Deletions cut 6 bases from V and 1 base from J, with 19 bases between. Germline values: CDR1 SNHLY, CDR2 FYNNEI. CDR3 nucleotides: TGTGCCAGCAGCCCGCCGGGACTGTCTTGGTCCTACGAGCAGTACTTC. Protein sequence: CASSPPGLSWSYEQYF.

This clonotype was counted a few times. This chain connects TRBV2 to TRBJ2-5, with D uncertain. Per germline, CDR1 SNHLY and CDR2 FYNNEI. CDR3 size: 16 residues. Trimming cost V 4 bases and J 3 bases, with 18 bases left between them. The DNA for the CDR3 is TGTGCCAGCAGTGTAGGTATTATTACAACTGAAGAGACCCAGTACTTC. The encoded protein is CASSVGIITTEETQYF.

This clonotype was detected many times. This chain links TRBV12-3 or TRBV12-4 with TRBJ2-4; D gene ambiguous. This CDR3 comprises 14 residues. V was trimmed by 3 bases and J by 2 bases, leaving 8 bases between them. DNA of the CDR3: TGTGCCAGCAGTTTTCACGATACCAAAAACATTCAGTACTTC. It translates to CASSFHDTKNIQYF.